This T cell receptor beta chain was sequenced during a study of blood T cell repertoires in COVID-19 (dated by TCRdb to about 2020). Notes on the research overall: Samples covering the acute and convalescent phases of COVID-19 were provided by collaborators in the United States, Italy and Spain. The prospective study material was composed of cDNA or gDNA derived from T cells, B-cell-depleted T cells, or PBMCs. The dataset comprised deeply sampled blood TCRbeta repertoires from subjects exposed to, actively infected with, or recovered from COVID-19. A freely available public database, intended as a resource for researchers studying the immune response to SARS-CoV-2, is where the repertoires were released. The samples were drawn from two sources: the first 160 participants of the ongoing ImmuneRACE study, and over 1,000 subjects contributed by 6 global collaborators. The sample metadata nearly always contained a de-identified subject ID, COVID-19 status, age in years and sex. Where HLA class I and class II types were available, the types were taken from metadata supplied by the sample provider, not from assay-based typing.

General conclusions and limits of the study: The quantity of clinical and demographic metadata differed by source and by participant and was supplied without curation.

The immunoSEQ Assay, a bias-controlled multiplex PCR, was used to amplify TCRbeta CDR3 regions from genomic DNA. In the authors' own workflow: Within the assay, amplification of reference gene primers was used to estimate how many nucleated cells each sample contained. To quantify the absolute abundance of each unique TCRbeta CDR3 rearrangement, sequence reads were collapsed and filtered. For each sample, productive Simpson clonality was calculated as the square root of Simpson's diversity index over productive rearrangements. The immuneACCESS repertoire file appears here via TCRdb, limited to in-frame rearrangements. These files lack a portion of the clones; in checked studies, under half of the deficit traces to unresolved V genes, and the cause of the others is not known. The V and J calls and clone size were taken over from that table, and D and trimming were inferred from the DNA. This sample gives about 100,000 clones in total; about four fifths of them show up just once. Nearly 25% of the sample is taken by the ten largest.

Each collaborating institution followed its own protocols to collect whole blood in K2EDTA tubes. For TCRbeta analysis, collaborator samples were shipped as frozen whole blood, as isolated PBMCs, or as DNA extracted from either sample type. Concerning this clone itself: The clone's antigen remains unknown. No base quality values were provided; no much bigger clone lies one nucleotide off.

The germline V gene (reference sequence) provides CDR1 SEHNR and CDR2 FQNEAQ. From the cysteine through the phenylalanine, the CDR3 covers 18 amino acids. Just the 54-base CDR3 DNA is kept, in frame starting at base 1. V lost 10 bases and J lost 10 bases, and the count of bases not matched to a germline gene is 23. The clonotype was recovered from a human donor in a cohort sampled during active COVID-19. In this chain, TRBV7-9 is recombined with TRBJ1-4; 11 central bases correspond to TRBD1. The sequencing input was peripheral blood. The DNA sequence follows: TGTGCCAACCCCCTCGGTTTAGGACAGGGGGCAGGAGATGGAAAACTGTTTTTT. Translated, it gives CANPLGLGQGAGDGKLFF. Here the CDR3 is joined to the reference TRBV7-9 and TRBJ1-4 genes, and the full variable domain is: DTGVSQNPRHKITKRGQNVTFRCDPISEHNRLYWYRQTLGQGPEFLTYFQNEAQLEKSRLLSDRFSAERPKGSFSTLEIQRTEQGDSAMYLCANPLGLGQGAGDGKLFFGSGTQLSVL.